This T cell receptor beta chain derives from a study of Ad26.COV2.S vaccination and SARS-CoV-2 variants. The protocol was immunoSEQ multiplex PCR, while the TCRdb copy is restricted to in-frame clones and leaves out a portion. The sample includes about 350,000 clones, 88% seen only once; the top ten take roughly 6%. Treatment in this sample: 15 to 20 received Ad26.COV2.S at low or high dose, single or two shots; about 5 received placebo; per-sample allocation not given. Day 63 after the first injection of vaccine or placebo was the sampling time. Germline V gene data show CDR1 as MNHEY and CDR2 as SMNVEV (reference sequence). V shed 5 bases and J shed 6 bases, with 17 bases lying between them. The CDR3 contains 15 residues.

The rearrangement links TRBV27 to TRBJ2-1, with D perhaps TRBD1 or TRBD2 (5 bases each). Sample: peripheral blood, taken in a trial of Ad26.COV2.S vaccine versus placebo. This sequence was found in a person between 18 and 65 years old who received the Ad26.COV2.S COVID-19 vaccine or a placebo. The CDR3 nucleotides read TGTGCCAGCAGTACCACTGGGACGCTGCGCAATGAGCAGTTCTTC. Its protein is CASSTTGTLRNEQFF.